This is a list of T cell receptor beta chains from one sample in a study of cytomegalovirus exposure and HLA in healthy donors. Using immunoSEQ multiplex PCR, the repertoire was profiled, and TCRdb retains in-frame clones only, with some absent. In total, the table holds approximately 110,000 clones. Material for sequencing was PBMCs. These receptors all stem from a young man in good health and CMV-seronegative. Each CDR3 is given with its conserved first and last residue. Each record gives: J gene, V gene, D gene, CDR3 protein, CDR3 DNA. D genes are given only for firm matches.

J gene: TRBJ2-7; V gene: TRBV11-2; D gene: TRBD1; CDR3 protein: CASSLDLGTGAIYEQYF; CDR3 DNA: TGTGCCAGCAGCTTAGATCTAGGGACAGGGGCCATCTACGAGCAGTACTTC
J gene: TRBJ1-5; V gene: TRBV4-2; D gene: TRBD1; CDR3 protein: CASSQVDRGWSQPQHF; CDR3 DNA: TGTGCCAGCAGCCAGGTAGACAGGGGCTGGAGTCAGCCCCAGCATTTT
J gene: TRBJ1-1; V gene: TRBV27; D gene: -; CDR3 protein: CASSYQVEDTEAFF; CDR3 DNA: TGTGCCAGCAGCTATCAGGTGGAGGACACTGAAGCTTTCTTT
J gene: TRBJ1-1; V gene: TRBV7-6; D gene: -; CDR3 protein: CASSFSGGVTEAFF; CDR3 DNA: TGTGCCAGCAGCTTCAGCGGAGGGGTCACTGAAGCTTTCTTT
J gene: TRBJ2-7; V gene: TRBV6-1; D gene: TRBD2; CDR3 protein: CASSEQAGGTLNEQYF; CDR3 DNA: TGTGCCAGCAGTGAACAGGCGGGGGGGACGCTGAATGAGCAGTACTTC
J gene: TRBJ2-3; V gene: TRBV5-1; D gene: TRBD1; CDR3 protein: CASSPQGADPDTQYF; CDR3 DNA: TGCGCCAGCAGCCCACAGGGGGCGGACCCAGATACGCAGTATTTT
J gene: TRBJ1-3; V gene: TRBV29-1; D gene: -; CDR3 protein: CSVSLVGLRADGNTIYF; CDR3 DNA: TGCAGCGTTTCACTTGTAGGTTTGAGGGCGGATGGAAACACCATATATTTT
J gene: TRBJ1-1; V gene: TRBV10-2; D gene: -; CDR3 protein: CASRGVGTWAEAFF; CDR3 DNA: TGCGCCAGCAGGGGAGTAGGGACTTGGGCTGAAGCTTTCTTT
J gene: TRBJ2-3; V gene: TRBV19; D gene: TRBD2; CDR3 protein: CASSITASGRADTQYF; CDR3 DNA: TGTGCCAGTAGTATAACGGCTAGCGGGCGCGCAGATACGCAGTATTTT
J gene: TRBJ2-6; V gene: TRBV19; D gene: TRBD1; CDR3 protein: CASSLQGAPGANVLTF; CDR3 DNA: TGTGCCAGTAGCTTACAGGGGGCGCCAGGGGCCAACGTCCTGACTTTC
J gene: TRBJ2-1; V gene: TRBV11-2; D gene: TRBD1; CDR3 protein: CASSLELRDRVEQFF; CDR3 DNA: TGTGCCAGCAGCTTAGAACTCCGGGACAGGGTTGAGCAGTTCTTC
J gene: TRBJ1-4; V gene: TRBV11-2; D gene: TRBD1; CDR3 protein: CASSPTTGEGEKLFF; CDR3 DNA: TGTGCCAGCAGTCCAACGACAGGGGAGGGTGAAAAACTGTTTTTT
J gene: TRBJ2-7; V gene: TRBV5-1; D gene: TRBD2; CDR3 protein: CASSLAGTYEQYF; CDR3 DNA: TGCGCCAGCAGCTTAGCGGGAACCTACGAGCAATACTTC
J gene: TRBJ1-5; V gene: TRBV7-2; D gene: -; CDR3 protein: CASSSDRLQPQHF; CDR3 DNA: TGTGCCAGCAGCTCAGACAGATTGCAGCCCCAGCATTTT
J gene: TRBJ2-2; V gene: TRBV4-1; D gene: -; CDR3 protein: CASSLPGRPGATGELFF; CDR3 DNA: TGCGCCAGCAGCCTTCCAGGCCGGCCAGGGGCCACCGGGGAGCTGTTTTTT
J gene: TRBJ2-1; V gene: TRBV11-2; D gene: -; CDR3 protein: CASSSLKERAYNEQFF; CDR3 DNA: TGTGCCAGCAGCTCCCTGAAAGAACGGGCCTACAATGAGCAGTTCTTC
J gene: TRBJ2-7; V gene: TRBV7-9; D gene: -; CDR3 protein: CASSDAGGPGREQYF; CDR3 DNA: TGTGCCAGCAGCGATGCCGGGGGACCGGGACGCGAGCAGTACTTC
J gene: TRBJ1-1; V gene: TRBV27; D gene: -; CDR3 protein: CASRDRNTEAFF; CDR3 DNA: TGTGCCAGCAGAGACAGGAACACTGAAGCTTTCTTT
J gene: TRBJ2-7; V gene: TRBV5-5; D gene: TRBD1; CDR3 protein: CASSLADSIDRVYF; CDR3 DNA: TGTGCCAGCAGCTTGGCCGATTCCATTGACAGGGTGTACTTC
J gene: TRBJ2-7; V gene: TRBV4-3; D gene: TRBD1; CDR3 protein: CASSQYPGQGPDEQYF; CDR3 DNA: TGCGCCAGCAGCCAATACCCGGGACAGGGACCCGACGAGCAGTACTTC